What follows describes a single T cell receptor beta chain. Its binding antigen is unknown. Per-base qualities were not stored, and no clone one base away is much larger. The CDR3 runs 16 residues from the cysteine to the phenylalanine. Only the CDR3 portion is preserved as DNA: 48 bases, with reading frame beginning at the first base. V and J are truncated by 7 bases and 5 bases respectively, leaving an intervening sequence of 21 bases. Via the germline V gene (reference sequence), CDR1 is LNHDA and CDR2 SQIVND. The data derive from a study of Ad26.COV2.S vaccination and SARS-CoV-2 variants (dated by TCRdb to the early 2020s). Background on the whole study: The specificity and breadth of SARS-CoV-2-reactive T cell receptors after Ad26.COV2.S vaccination were assessed by TCRbeta repertoire sequencing. A total of roughly 32 samples were included in the TCR-sequenced set, comprising around 20 Ad26.COV2.S vaccine recipients, 5 placebo recipients and 8 SARS-CoV-2 convalescent individuals.

Broader findings and caveats from the paper: Comparable non-spike TCR breadth was observed between vaccine and placebo recipients, consistent with only spike being contained in the vaccine. Spike-specific TCR breadth was higher in Ad26.COV2.S recipients than in placebo recipients (P = 0.0014). According to the authors, total T cell responses may have been underestimated by the TCR breadth and depth analyses. After vaccination, spike-specific CD8+ and CD4+ T cell responses were reported to show substantial breadth.

The immunoSEQ Assay was the method used to sequence TCRbeta CDR3 regions. After extraction, genomic DNA underwent amplification by bias-controlled multiplex PCR, followed by high-throughput sequencing. Under the source paper's analysis protocol: Collapsing and filtering of sequences were performed to quantify the absolute abundance of each unique TCRbeta CDR3 region. T cell fraction was estimated by normalizing TCRbeta template counts to usable DNA, which was measured by amplifying reference genes present in all nucleated cells. Repertoire TCRs were annotated as SARS-CoV-2-specific when V gene, CDR3 amino acid sequence and J gene were exactly matched to a known reactive TCR set. The reference SARS-CoV-2 TCR set came from MIRA and was filtered for enrichment in COVID-19-positive ImmuneCODE repertoires, removing public or cross-reactive TCRs. Drawing on the MIRA antigens, annotated TCRs were analysed further at the level of specific ORF or position within ORF. Breadth was defined as the number of annotated unique rearrangements divided by the total number of unique productive rearrangements, and depth was defined as the summed frequency of the annotated unique rearrangements. Two-sided Wilcoxon rank-sum tests were applied when comparing TCR breadth between groups. The table comes from immuneACCESS by way of TCRdb, which keeps in-frame sequences with V and J called. Part of the clones is missing from these tables; in studies checked, under half for an unresolved V gene and the rest for unknown reasons. V and J calls and clone size are given by that table; D and trimming were obtained from the DNA. This sample comprises about 98,000 clones, roughly 80% of them detected only once. The biggest ten clones account for approximately 15% of the sample.

Interpreted using the paper, the time point label stands for: individuals recovered from natural SARS-CoV-2 infection. The material sequenced was peripheral blood, taken after recovery from COVID-19. The rearranged chain carries TRBV19 and TRBJ1-5, and the D gene may be TRBD1, 5 bases matching. The receptor comes from a human donor who had recovered from COVID-19. In nucleotide form, the sequence is TGTGCCAGTACCCATTGGGGGGGTGGTGAACATCAGCCCCAGCATTTT. Translated, this gives CASTHWGGGEHQPQHF.